The next 14 T cell receptor beta chains were all read from a single sample in a study of regulatory T cells in long-lasting Graves disease. To make TCR beta libraries, researchers used iRepertoire HTBI primers and Arm-PCR of CDR3 regions. One entry per CDR3 protein results from TCRdb running MiXCR on the multiplex PCR reads. The sample contains some 400,000 distinct CDR3 sequences, 15% of which appear only once. Time point indicated: newly diagnosed GD, antithyroid drugs for less than 3 months. PBMC-extracted RNA yielded the TCR library. Another study also made use of these data, one on T cells in Graves' hyperthyroidism and ophthalmopathy.

The sample in question was peripheral blood mononuclear cells (PBMCs), obtained at new diagnosis, from a patient treated with antithyroid drugs. The receptor set was obtained from a woman in her 30s with Graves disease.

This clonotype was detected only a few times. The DNA of the CDR3 is TGCGCCAGCAGCTTGGGCCGGAACGAGCAGTACTTC. It encodes CASSLGRNEQYF. V usage is TRBV5-1 and J usage is TRBJ2-7; D is uncertain. This CDR3 region has 12 residues. Trimming removed 0 bases from V and 5 bases from J, with 6 bases in between. The germline CDR1 and CDR2 sequences are SGHRS and YFSETQ.

This clonotype occurred a few times. The gene calls are TRBV27 and TRBJ2-3, with 12 bases matching TRBD1. The trim removed 6 bases at V and 5 bases at J, leaving 15 bases unmatched. Germline lookup yields CDR1 MNHEY and CDR2 SMNVEV (reference sequence). This CDR3 contains 18 residues. The CDR3 is CASRSPAGTGGAKDTQYF. The CDR3 DNA reads TGTGCCAGCAGATCGCCAGCAGGGACAGGGGGCGCAAAAGATACGCAGTATTTT.

This clonotype was observed at least ten times. This chain connects TRBV28 to TRBJ1-1; D remains unclear. This CDR3 is built from 13 residues. Germline CDR1 MDHEN, CDR2 SYDVKM. Trimming pared 5 bases from V and 1 base from J, leaving 8 bases between. This CDR3 reads CASSPNPNTEAFF. For the CDR3, the DNA is TGTGCCAGCAGTCCCAACCCGAACACTGAAGCTTTCTTT.

This clonotype was detected a few times. V is TRBV20-1 and J is TRBJ2-4; TRBD2 agrees at 8 bases. Unmatched junction bases numbered 13, after V lost 3 bases and J lost 0 bases. The germline CDR1 and CDR2 sequences are DFQATT and SNEGSKA (reference sequence). The CDR3 length is 18 residues. The CDR3 DNA sequence: TGCAGTGCTAGGCAGACCGGGGGGGGAATTGTAGCCAAAAACATTCAGTACTTC. Encoded protein: CSARQTGGGIVAKNIQYF.

There are many counts of this clonotype. This chain uses TRBV18 with TRBJ1-1; D call uncertain. The V end was cut by 6 bases, the J end by 4 bases, with 21 bases between. CDR3 size: 16 residues. Germline CDR1 reads KGHSH; CDR2 reads LQKENI. In DNA, the CDR3 is TGTGCCAGCTCCCGAAGTGAGGGAAGTGGTCTCACTGAAGCTTTCTTT. Its translation: CASSRSEGSGLTEAFF.

The chain employs TRBV7-9 and TRBJ1-4, with D possibly TRBD1 on 6 matching bases. This CDR3 contains 14 residues. The germline gives CDR1 SEHNR, CDR2 FQNEAQ (reference sequence). Trimming pared 5 bases from V and 8 bases from J, leaving 15 bases between. The CDR3 bases are TGTGCCAGCAGCCCGGACAGATCTCCCGAAAAACTGTTTTTT. This translates into CASSPDRSPEKLFF.

V is TRBV9 and J is TRBJ2-1; D is perhaps TRBD1 (5 bases). CDR1 is SGDLS and CDR2 is YYNGEE in the germline V gene. CDR3 length equals 13 residues. Trimming pared 6 bases from V and 6 bases from J, leaving 13 bases between. In DNA form, the CDR3 reads TGTGCCAGCACCCCCCAGGGAAGCAATGAGCAGTTCTTC. Translation: CASTPQGSNEQFF. The whole variable domain, remainder taken from reference TRBV9 and TRBJ2-1, is DSGVTQTPKHLITATGQRVTLRCSPRSGDLSVYWYQQSLDQGLQFLIQYYNGEERAKGNILERFSAQQFPDLHSELNLSSLELGDSALYFCASTPQGSNEQFFGPGTRLTVL.

This clonotype was observed a few times. The CDR3 sequence is CASSPPFPQETQYF. The CDR3 bases are TGTGCCAGCTCACCACCGTTCCCTCAAGAGACCCAGTACTTC. The chain is built from TRBV18 and TRBJ2-5; D is uncertain. The V and J ends lost 0 bases and 2 bases respectively, with 7 bases between them. CDR1 KGHSH and CDR2 LQKENI come from the germline V gene. The CDR3 runs 14 residues.

Many counts were recorded for this clonotype. The chain employs TRBV12-3 or TRBV12-4 and TRBJ1-1; D remains ambiguous. The CDR3 loop spans 13 amino acids. V lost 2 bases to trimming and J lost 1 base, with 5 bases between them. In DNA, the CDR3 is TGTGCCAGCAGTTTATGGCAGAACACTGAAGCTTTCTTT. This gives the protein CASSLWQNTEAFF.

This clonotype showed up many times. The V and J genes are TRBV30 and TRBJ2-1; a possible D gene is TRBD2 (5 bases). Trimming stripped 2 bases from V and 4 bases from J, with 9 bases between. The germline CDR1 and CDR2 sequences are GTSNPN and SVGIG (reference sequence). The CDR3 is 13 residues long. Here the CDR3 reads CAWSSTRYNEQFF. The DNA of the CDR3 is TGTGCCTGGAGTTCAACTAGGTACAATGAGCAGTTCTTC. The full variable domain, its missing parts supplied by reference TRBV30 and TRBJ2-1, is SQTIHQWPATLVQPVGSPLSLECTVEGTSNPNLYWYRQAAGRGLQLLFYSVGIGQISSEVPQNLSASRPQDRQFILSSKKLLLSDSGFYLCAWSSTRYNEQFFGPGTRLTVL.

This clonotype was seen ten or more times. CDR3 nucleotides: TGTGCCAGCAGTCCCGGGACAGGTGAATTCTCTGGAAACACCATATATTTT. Its protein is CASSPGTGEFSGNTIYF. J is TRBJ1-3 and V is TRBV2; 8 bases map to TRBD1. Looked up from germline, CDR1 is SNHLY and CDR2 is FYNNEI. The CDR3 has 17 residues. The V segment lost 5 bases and the J segment 0 bases; nucleotides outside the gene matches: 9.

Details on this clonotype: Given a much more abundant clone one base away, this may be a read error. The chain uses TRBV12-3 or TRBV12-4 and TRBJ2-1; 8 bases agree with TRBD2. The CDR3 runs to 14 residues. The V segment lost 3 bases and the J segment 5 bases; nucleotides outside the gene matches: 3. CDR3 residues: CASSFTAGDNEQFF. The DNA for the CDR3 is TGTGCCAGCAGTTTTACAGCGGGAGACAATGAGCAGTTCTTC.

This clonotype was observed at least ten times. The chain has TRBV7-9 and TRBJ1-2, with unresolved D. V dropped 5 bases and J dropped 2 bases, with 18 bases sitting between them. Germline lookup yields CDR1 SEHNR and CDR2 FQNEAQ (reference sequence). This CDR3 has 16 residues. The CDR3 region is CASSPPLIGGNYGYTF. CDR3 DNA: TGTGCCAGCAGCCCTCCCCTGATTGGTGGGAACTATGGCTACACCTTC. Combining the CDR3 with reference TRBV7-9 and TRBJ1-2 gives the whole variable domain DTGVSQNPRHKITKRGQNVTFRCDPISEHNRLYWYRQTLGQGPEFLTYFQNEAQLEKSRLLSDRFSAERPKGSFSTLEIQRTEQGDSAMYLCASSPPLIGGNYGYTFGSGTRLTVV.

The DNA for the CDR3 is TGTGCCAGCTCAGGACAACTAGGAACTAATGAAAAACTGTTTTTT. It encodes CASSGQLGTNEKLFF. The chain recombines TRBV18 with TRBJ1-4; a possible D gene is TRBD1 (5 bases). Germline loops: CDR1 KGHSH, CDR2 LQKENI. Trimming removed 5 bases from V and 1 base from J, with 11 bases in between. The CDR3 has 15 residues.